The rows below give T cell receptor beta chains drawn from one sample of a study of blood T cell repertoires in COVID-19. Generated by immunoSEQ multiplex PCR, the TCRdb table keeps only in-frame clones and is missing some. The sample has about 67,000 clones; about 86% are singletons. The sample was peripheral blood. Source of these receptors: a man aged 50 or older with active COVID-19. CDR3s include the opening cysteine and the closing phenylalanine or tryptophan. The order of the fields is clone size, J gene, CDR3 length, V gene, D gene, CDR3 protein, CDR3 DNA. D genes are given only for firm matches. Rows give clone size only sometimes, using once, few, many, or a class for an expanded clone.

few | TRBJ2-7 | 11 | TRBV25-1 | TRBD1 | CASSGGQATRF | TGTGCCAGCAGTGGAGGACAGGCGACTCGGTTC
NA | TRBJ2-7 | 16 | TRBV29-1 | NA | CSVEDRGGRSSYEQYF | TGCAGCGTTGAAGACAGGGGCGGGAGAAGCTCCTACGAGCAGTACTTC
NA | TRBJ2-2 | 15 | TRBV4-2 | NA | CASSPRVSNTGELFF | TGTGCCAGCAGCCCCCGGGTGTCAAACACCGGGGAGCTGTTTTTT
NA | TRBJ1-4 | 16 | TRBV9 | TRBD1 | CASSPHTGQSNEKLFF | TGTGCCAGCAGCCCCCATACGGGACAGTCTAATGAAAAACTGTTTTTT
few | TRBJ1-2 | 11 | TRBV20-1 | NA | CSARDSYGYTF | TGCAGTGCCCGCGACAGCTATGGCTACACCTTC
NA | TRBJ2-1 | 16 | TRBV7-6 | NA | CASSLTRDSSRNEQFF | TGTGCCAGCAGCCTTACCCGGGACTCCAGTCGCAATGAGCAGTTCTTC
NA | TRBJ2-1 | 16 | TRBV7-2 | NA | CASSPRGTNYYNEQFF | TGTGCCAGCAGCCCCCGAGGAACCAACTACTACAATGAGCAGTTCTTC
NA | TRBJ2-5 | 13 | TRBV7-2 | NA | CASSFLRQETQYF | TGTGCCAGCAGCTTTTTAAGACAGGAGACCCAGTACTTC
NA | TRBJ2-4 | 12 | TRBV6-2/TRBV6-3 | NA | CASSYSSGIQYF | TGTGCCAGCAGTTACTCAAGCGGGATTCAGTACTTC
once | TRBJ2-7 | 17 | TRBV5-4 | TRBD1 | CASTPGQVFSVGGEQYF | TGTGCCAGCACTCCGGGACAGGTTTTTTCCGTAGGAGGCGAGCAGTACTTC
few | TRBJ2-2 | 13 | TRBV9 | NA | CASSGPLGGELFF | TGTGCCAGCAGCGGGCCCCTAGGCGGGGAGCTGTTTTTT
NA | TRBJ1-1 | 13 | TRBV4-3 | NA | CASSRQIYTEAFF | TGCGCCAGCAGCCGACAGATATACACTGAAGCTTTCTTT
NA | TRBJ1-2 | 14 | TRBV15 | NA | CATSRDLEIYGYTF | TGTGCCACCAGCAGAGATTTGGAGATCTATGGCTACACCTTC
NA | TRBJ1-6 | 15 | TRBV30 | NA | CAWSLGVIHNSPLHF | TGTGCCTGGAGCCTAGGGGTAATCCATAATTCACCCCTCCACTTT
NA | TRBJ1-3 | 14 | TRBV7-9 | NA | CASSSQSSGNTIYF | TGTGCCAGCAGTTCACAATCATCTGGAAACACCATATATTTT
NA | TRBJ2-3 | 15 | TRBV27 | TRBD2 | CASTMVAGLLDTQYF | TGTGCCAGCACCATGGTAGCGGGTCTCTTAGATACGCAGTATTTT
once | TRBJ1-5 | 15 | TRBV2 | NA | CASTLDRPSNQPQHF | TGTGCCAGCACCTTGGACAGACCCAGCAATCAGCCCCAGCATTTT